A single sample is the source of the 25 T cell receptor beta chains below, sequenced in a study of blood T cell repertoires in COVID-19. Only in-frame clones appear in the TCRdb table, and some are missing; sequencing was by immunoSEQ multiplex PCR. The sample shows 120,000 to 150,000 clones, over 75% of them seen only once. Sequencing used peripheral blood. The origin of the receptors is a man aged 60-69 years with active or convalescent COVID-19.

The genes are TRBV29-1 and TRBJ1-1; TRBD1 matches 9 bases. Germline V gives CDR1 SQVTM, CDR2 ANQGSEA. The CDR3 extends over 14 amino acids. Losses at the gene ends were 4 bases for V and 0 bases for J; bases not matched to a gene: 3. CDR3 sequence (DNA): TGCAGCGTTGGACAGGGGGGACTGAACACTGAAGCTTTCTTT. Protein sequence: CSVGQGGLNTEAFF.

The genes are TRBV9 and TRBJ2-1; 7 bases agree with TRBD2. CDR1 is SGDLS, CDR2 YYNGEE, per germline. The CDR3 is 16 residues long. Trimming at V came to 0 bases and at J to 5 bases, leaving 8 bases not matched to a gene. The CDR3 coding sequence is TGTGCCAGCAGCGTAGTGGCGGGAGTGGCCAACAATGAGCAGTTCTTC. Translated, it gives CASSVVAGVANNEQFF.

The gene calls are TRBV7-3 and TRBJ1-1, with TRBD1 matching 10 bases. The ends lost 6 bases at V and 8 bases at J; junction bases unmatched: 12. CDR3 length: 15 amino acids. Germline V CDR1 and CDR2: SGHTA, FQGTGA. The CDR3 DNA is TGTGCCAGCAGGTATTCCGGGACAGGGGTGACGGAAGCTTTCTTT. It is translated as CASRYSGTGVTEAFF.

The genes are TRBV5-1 and TRBJ1-1; TRBD1 aligns across 9 bases. V lost 1 base to trimming and J lost 5 bases; unmatched junction nucleotides: 3. Germline assignment: CDR1 SGHRS and CDR2 YFSETQ. The CDR3 has 14 amino acids. CDR3 sequence reads: CASSLTGGGTEAFF. CDR3 nucleotides: TGCGCCAGCAGCTTGACAGGGGGCGGAACTGAAGCTTTCTTT.

This clone was observed a single time. The genes are TRBV3-1 (or the pseudogene TRBV3-2) and TRBJ2-3; the D gene is possibly TRBD2 (7 bases). Germline V CDR1 and CDR2: LGHDT, YNNKEL (reference sequence). Trimming removed 3 bases from V and 3 bases from J, with 10 bases in between. The CDR3 is 14 amino acids. The CDR3 DNA is TGTGCCAGCAGCCATAGGGGGGGTACAGATACGCAGTATTTT. Its protein product is CASSHRGGTDTQYF.

The chain uses TRBV28 and TRBJ2-7; perhaps TRBD1 as D (6 bases). V was cut by 3 bases and J by 3 bases, with 12 bases left in between. CDR3 size: 14 residues. CDR1 MDHEN and CDR2 SYDVKM come from the germline V gene. The CDR3 region has the DNA TGTGCCAGCAGTTTTAGAGGGGGTAGCTACGAGCAGTACTTC. It is translated as CASSFRGGSYEQYF.

This chain links TRBV11-3 with TRBJ2-5; the D gene is possibly TRBD1 (6 bases). CDR1 and CDR2 (germline): SGHNT, YENEEA. Trimming shortened V by 5 bases and J by 3 bases, and 10 bases separated the two germline ends. The CDR3 spans 13 residues. The CDR3 is CASSLGQKETQYF. The CDR3 DNA is TGTGCCAGCAGCCTTGGACAGAAAGAGACCCAGTACTTC.

The chain joins TRBV6-5 to TRBJ2-1, with 8 bases that match TRBD2. The CDR3 consists of 13 residues. Germline V lookup: CDR1 MNHEY, CDR2 SVGAGI. V lost 2 bases to trimming and J lost 14 bases; unmatched junction nucleotides: 8. For the CDR3, the DNA is TGTGCCAGCAGTTACCTTACGGGAGGGACGGAGTTCTTC. Translating it yields CASSYLTGGTEFF.

This sequence joins TRBV4-2 and TRBJ1-3, with 7 bases lining up with TRBD1. CDR1 LGHNA and CDR2 YNFKEQ come from the germline V gene. V lost 2 bases and J lost 4; bases outside the gene matches: 2. The CDR3 consists of 14 residues. The CDR3 DNA reads as TGTGCCAGCAGCCAAAGGGGGCTCGGAAACACCATATATTTT. Its translation: CASSQRGLGNTIYF.

V and J are TRBV7-9 and TRBJ2-2; TRBD2 agrees at 9 bases. The CDR3 runs to 16 residues. V lost 2 bases, J lost 6 bases, and 7 bases stayed unmatched. Germline V gives CDR1 SEHNR, CDR2 FQNEAQ (reference sequence). CDR3 in DNA: TGTGCCAGCAGCTTATATGGTAGCGGGAGTGCCGGGGAGCTGTTTTTT. It translates to CASSLYGSGSAGELFF. The complete variable domain, with remaining parts taken from reference TRBV7-9 and TRBJ2-2, reads DTGVSQNPRHKITKRGQNVTFRCDPISEHNRLYWYRQTLGQGPEFLTYFQNEAQLEKSRLLSDRFSAERPKGSFSTLEIQRTEQGDSAMYLCASSLYGSGSAGELFFGEGSRLTVL.

V and J are TRBV19 and TRBJ2-1; 10 bases fit TRBD2. V trimming: 5 bases; J trimming: 3 bases; junction bases outside the gene matches: 4. The germline CDR1 and CDR2 sequences are LNHDA and SQIVND (reference sequence). The CDR3 is made up of 15 amino acids. This chain's CDR3 is CASSLRTSGYNEQFF. The CDR3 DNA is TGTGCCAGTAGTCTACGGACTAGCGGCTACAATGAGCAGTTCTTC.

V usage is TRBV7-2 and J usage is TRBJ2-3, with 7 bases identical to TRBD2. CDR1 and CDR2 from the germline V gene are SGHTA and FQGNSA. CDR3 length equals 16 residues. The junction had 11 bases not matched to a gene; V was cut back by 1 base and J by 7 bases. The CDR3 DNA reads as TGTGCCAGCAGCTTAGTCTCCGGGGGGATGAAAAATACGCAGTATTTT. Translating it yields CASSLVSGGMKNTQYF.

This clone turned up a few times. The chain recombines TRBV5-4 with TRBJ1-4; D not certain. Trimming removed 4 bases at V and 1 base at J, with 11 bases between. The CDR3 totals 15 residues. CDR1 SGHNT and CDR2 YYREEE come from the germline V gene (reference sequence). The CDR3 loop is CASSPRLGTNEKLFF. CDR3 DNA: TGTGCCAGCAGCCCTAGGTTGGGAACTAATGAAAAACTGTTTTTT.

This clone appeared once. The DNA for the CDR3 is TGTGCCAGCTCACCAAGCACAGTGAATAATCAGCCCCAGCATTTT. Protein sequence: CASSPSTVNNQPQHF. The chain couples TRBV18 to TRBJ1-5; D is unresolved. Trimming cost V 2 bases and J 4 bases, with 12 bases left between them. This CDR3 is built from 15 residues. Germline CDR1 reads KGHSH; CDR2 reads LQKENI.

This chain uses TRBV6-5 with TRBJ1-4, with TRBD1 matching over 9 bases. The CDR3 is 16 amino acids. V lost 4 bases to trimming and J lost 10 bases; unmatched junction nucleotides: 13. Looked up from germline, CDR1 is MNHEY and CDR2 is SVGAGI. The chain's CDR3 is CASSSSGTGLSGKLFF. CDR3 bases: TGTGCCAGCAGTTCCTCCGGGACAGGGCTTTCGGGAAAACTGTTTTTT.

The CDR3 sequence is CASSADRGLQPQHF. The DNA of the CDR3 is TGTGCCAGCAGTGCCGACAGGGGGCTTCAGCCCCAGCATTTT. This sequence joins TRBV2 and TRBJ1-5; 10 bases map to TRBD1. CDR3 length: 14 amino acids. With V trimmed by 4 bases and J by 6 bases, 3 bases remained unmatched. Germline loops: CDR1 SNHLY, CDR2 FYNNEI.

The chain is built from TRBV5-4 and TRBJ1-2; a possible D gene is TRBD1 (5 bases). CDR1 and CDR2 (germline): SGHNT, YYREEE (reference sequence). CDR3 size: 13 residues. V lost 0 bases to trimming and J lost 2 bases, with 5 bases between them. CDR3 in DNA: TGTGCCAGCAGCTTGGGACAGAACTATGGCTACACCTTC. This codes for CASSLGQNYGYTF.

V gene TRBV27 combines with J gene TRBJ2-2; 9 positions match TRBD2. Per the germline V gene, CDR1 is MNHEY and CDR2 is SMNVEV (reference sequence). J was trimmed by 4 bases and V by 3 bases; bases with no gene match: 3. This CDR3 is 15 amino acids long. CDR3 in amino acids: CASSFLAGFTGELFF. The CDR3 coding sequence is TGTGCCAGCAGTTTCCTAGCGGGATTCACCGGGGAGCTGTTTTTT.

This clone came up a few times. The gene calls are TRBV6-2 or TRBV6-3 and TRBJ2-7; tentatively, D is TRBD2 (5 bases). The CDR3 runs 13 residues. Per the germline V gene, CDR1 is MNHEY and CDR2 is SVGEGT. The ends were cut back, 6 bases at V and 6 bases at J, with 15 bases in the middle. CDR3 coding DNA: TGTGCCAGCAGCTTCTGGGGAGTGGGCGAGCAGTACTTC. Translated: CASSFWGVGEQYF.

The chain uses TRBV4-1 and TRBJ1-5; D call uncertain. The CDR3 contains 18 residues. Trimming removed 1 base from V and 1 base from J, with 17 bases in between. CDR1 is MGHRA, CDR2 YSYEKL, per germline. The CDR3 coding sequence is TGCGCCAGCAGCCAAGGCCTTGAAGCCTTTTCCAGCAATCAGCCCCAGCATTTT. Encoded protein: CASSQGLEAFSSNQPQHF.

The rearrangement uses TRBV7-3 and TRBJ2-2; TRBD1 aligns across 7 bases. The CDR3 extends over 17 amino acids. V shed 1 base and J 5 bases; nucleotides not matched to a gene: 10. Germline V lookup: CDR1 SGHTA, CDR2 FQGTGA. CDR3 in DNA: TGTGCCAGCAGCTTAAGTTCGACAGGGTATCGGACCGGGGAGCTGTTTTTT. As protein: CASSLSSTGYRTGELFF.

Note on this clone: Distinct nucleotide sequences in the sample also encode this CDR3. V gene TRBV7-2 combines with J gene TRBJ1-6, with 8 bases aligning to TRBD1. The trim removed 0 bases at V and 10 bases at J, leaving 5 bases unmatched. This CDR3 has 15 residues. Germline loops: CDR1 SGHTA, CDR2 FQGNSA. The DNA of the CDR3 is TGTGCCAGCAGCTTAGCGACAGGGGCTGGGTCACCCCTCCACTTT. It specifies CASSLATGAGSPLHF.

This rearrangement joins TRBV18 to TRBJ2-2; 8 bases line up with TRBD1. J was trimmed by 6 bases and V by 4 bases; bases with no gene match: 10. The CDR3 runs to 16 residues. Germline values: CDR1 KGHSH, CDR2 LQKENI. CDR3 DNA: TGTGCCAGCTCACTCGGCCGGGACAGGAGTTCCGGGGAGCTGTTTTTT. Amino acid sequence: CASSLGRDRSSGELFF.

This clone has a handful of counts. The rearrangement uses TRBV10-3 and TRBJ1-6; 7 nucleotides agree with TRBD1. This CDR3 has 15 amino acids. The germline V gene has CDR1 ENHRY and CDR2 SYGVKD. J lost 5 bases, V lost 10 bases, and 11 bases had no gene match. CDR3 sequence reads: CATEGDRAHNSPLHF. CDR3 DNA: TGTGCCACCGAGGGGGACAGAGCCCATAATTCACCCCTCCACTTT.

The chain has TRBV3-1 (or the pseudogene TRBV3-2) and TRBJ2-5, with 13 bases lining up with TRBD2. Per the germline V gene, CDR1 is LGHDT and CDR2 is YNNKEL (reference sequence). After removal of 4 bases from V and 1 base from J, the junction contained 3 bases not matched to a gene. The CDR3 totals 16 residues. The CDR3 here is CASSLRLAGGQETQYF. Here the CDR3 DNA reads TGTGCCAGCAGCCTGCGACTAGCGGGGGGCCAAGAGACCCAGTACTTC.